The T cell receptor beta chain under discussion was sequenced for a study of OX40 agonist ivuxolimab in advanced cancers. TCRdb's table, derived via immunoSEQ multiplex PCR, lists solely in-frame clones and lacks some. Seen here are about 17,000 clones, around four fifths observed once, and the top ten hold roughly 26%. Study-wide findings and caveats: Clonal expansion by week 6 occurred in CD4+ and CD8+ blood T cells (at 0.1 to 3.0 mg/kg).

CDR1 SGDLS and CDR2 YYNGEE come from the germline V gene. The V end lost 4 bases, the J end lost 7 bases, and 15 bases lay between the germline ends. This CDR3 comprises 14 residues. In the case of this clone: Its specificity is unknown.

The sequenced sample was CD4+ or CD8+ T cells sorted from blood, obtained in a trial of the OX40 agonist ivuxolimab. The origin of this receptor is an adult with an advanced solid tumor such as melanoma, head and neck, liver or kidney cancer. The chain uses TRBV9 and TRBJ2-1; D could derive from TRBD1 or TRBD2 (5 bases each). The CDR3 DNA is TGTGCCAGCAGCCCCCGGGACCCGCTGAATGAGCAGTTCTTC. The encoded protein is CASSPRDPLNEQFF.